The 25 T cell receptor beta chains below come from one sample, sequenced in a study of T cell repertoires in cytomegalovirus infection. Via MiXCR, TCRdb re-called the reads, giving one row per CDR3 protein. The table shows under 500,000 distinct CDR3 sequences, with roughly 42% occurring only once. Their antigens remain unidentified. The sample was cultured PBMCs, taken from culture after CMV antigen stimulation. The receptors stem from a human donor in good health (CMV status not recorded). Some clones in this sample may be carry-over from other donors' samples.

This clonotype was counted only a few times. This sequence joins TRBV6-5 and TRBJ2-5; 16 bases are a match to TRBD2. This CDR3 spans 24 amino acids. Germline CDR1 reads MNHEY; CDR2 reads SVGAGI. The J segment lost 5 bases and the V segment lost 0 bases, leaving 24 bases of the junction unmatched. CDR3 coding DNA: TGTGCCAGCAGTTACTCGATCACCATAGGCAAGGCCGGGACTAGCGGGAGGGCCCGGGAGACCCAGTACTTC. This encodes CASSYSITIGKAGTSGRARETQYF.

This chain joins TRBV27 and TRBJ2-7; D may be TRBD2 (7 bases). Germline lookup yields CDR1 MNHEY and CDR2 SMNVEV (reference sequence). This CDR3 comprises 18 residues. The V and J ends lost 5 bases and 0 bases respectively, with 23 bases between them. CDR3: CASSRSTRGGKGSYEQYF. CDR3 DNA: TGTGCCAGCAGTAGGTCGACGAGGGGGGGGAAGGGCTCCTACGAGCAGTACTTC.

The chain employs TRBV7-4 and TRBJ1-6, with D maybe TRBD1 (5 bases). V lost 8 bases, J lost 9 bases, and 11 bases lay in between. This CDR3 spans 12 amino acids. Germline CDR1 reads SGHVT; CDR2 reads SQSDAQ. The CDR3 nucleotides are TGTGCCAGCCATTCAAGGGGTTCACCCCTCCACTTT. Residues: CASHSRGSPLHF. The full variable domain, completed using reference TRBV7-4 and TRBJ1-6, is GAGVSQSPRYKVAKRGRDVALRCDSISGHVTLYWYRQTLGQGSEVLTYSQSDAQRDKSGRPSGRFSAERPERSVSTLKIQRTEQGDSAVYLCASHSRGSPLHFGNGTRLTVT.

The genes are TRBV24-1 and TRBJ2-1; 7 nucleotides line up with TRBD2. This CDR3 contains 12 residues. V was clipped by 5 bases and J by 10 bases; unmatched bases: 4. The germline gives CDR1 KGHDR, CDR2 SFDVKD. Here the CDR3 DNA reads TGTGCCACCAGTGGAAACGGGGGGGAGCAGTTCTTC. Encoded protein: CATSGNGGEQFF.

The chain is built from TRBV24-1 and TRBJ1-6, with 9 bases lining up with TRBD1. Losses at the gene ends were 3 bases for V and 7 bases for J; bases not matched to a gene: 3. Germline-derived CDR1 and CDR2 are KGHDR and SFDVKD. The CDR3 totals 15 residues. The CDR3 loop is CATSDTGTGNSPLHF. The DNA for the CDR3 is TGTGCCACCAGTGATACCGGGACAGGGAATTCACCCCTCCACTTT.

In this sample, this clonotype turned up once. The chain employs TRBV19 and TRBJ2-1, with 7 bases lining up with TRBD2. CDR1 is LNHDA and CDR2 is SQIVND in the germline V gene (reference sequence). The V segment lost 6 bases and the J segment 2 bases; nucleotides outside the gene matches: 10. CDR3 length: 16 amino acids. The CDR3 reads CASSPAPAGAYNEQFF. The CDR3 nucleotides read TGTGCCAGTAGCCCCGCCCCGGCGGGAGCCTACAATGAGCAGTTCTTC.

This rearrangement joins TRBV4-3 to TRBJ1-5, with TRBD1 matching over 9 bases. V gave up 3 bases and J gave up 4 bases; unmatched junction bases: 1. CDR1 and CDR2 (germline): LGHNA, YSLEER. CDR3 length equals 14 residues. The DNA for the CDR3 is TGCGCCAGCAGCCAGACAGGGGGGAATCAGCCCCAGCATTTT. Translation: CASSQTGGNQPQHF.

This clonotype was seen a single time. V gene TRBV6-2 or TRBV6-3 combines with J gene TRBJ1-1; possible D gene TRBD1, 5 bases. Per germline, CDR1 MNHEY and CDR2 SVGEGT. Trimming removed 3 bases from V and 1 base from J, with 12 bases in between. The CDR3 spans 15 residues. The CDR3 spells CASSYTSGPNTEAFF. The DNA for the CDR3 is TGTGCCAGCAGTTATACTTCGGGACCGAACACTGAAGCTTTCTTT.

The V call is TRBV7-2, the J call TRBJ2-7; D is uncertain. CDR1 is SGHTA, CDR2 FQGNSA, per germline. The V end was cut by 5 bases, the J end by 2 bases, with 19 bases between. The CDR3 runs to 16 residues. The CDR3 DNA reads TGTGCCAGCAGCCCATCAAGTGGCGGTGGGGCCTACGAGCAGTACTTC. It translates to CASSPSSGGGAYEQYF.

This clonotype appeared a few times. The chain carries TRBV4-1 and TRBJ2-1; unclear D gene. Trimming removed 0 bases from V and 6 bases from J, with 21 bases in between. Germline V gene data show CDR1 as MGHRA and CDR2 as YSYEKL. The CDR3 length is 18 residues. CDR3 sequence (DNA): TGCGCCAGCAGCCAAGAGGACGCGTCTTACTTACGGTCCAATGAGCAGTTCTTC. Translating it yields CASSQEDASYLRSNEQFF.

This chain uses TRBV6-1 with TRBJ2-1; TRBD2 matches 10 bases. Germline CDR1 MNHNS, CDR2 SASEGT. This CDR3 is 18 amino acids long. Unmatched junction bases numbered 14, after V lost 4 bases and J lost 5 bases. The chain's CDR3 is CASSGTPWPGLAHNEQFF. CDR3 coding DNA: TGTGCCAGCAGTGGCACACCGTGGCCGGGACTAGCGCACAATGAGCAGTTCTTC.

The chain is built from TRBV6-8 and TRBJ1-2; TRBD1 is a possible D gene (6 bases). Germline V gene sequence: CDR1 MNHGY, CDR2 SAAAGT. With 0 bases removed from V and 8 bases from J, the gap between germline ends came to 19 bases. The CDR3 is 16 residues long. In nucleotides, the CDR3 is TGTGCCAGCAGTTACTCAATGACGGGGGCAGTGCGAGGCTACACCTTC. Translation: CASSYSMTGAVRGYTF.

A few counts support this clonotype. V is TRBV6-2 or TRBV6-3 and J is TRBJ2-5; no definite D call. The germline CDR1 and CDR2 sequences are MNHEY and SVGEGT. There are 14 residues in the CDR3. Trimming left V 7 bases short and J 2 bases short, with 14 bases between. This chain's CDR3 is CASTRFTRQETQYF. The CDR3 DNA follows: TGTGCCAGCACCCGGTTTACGAGACAAGAGACCCAGTACTTC.

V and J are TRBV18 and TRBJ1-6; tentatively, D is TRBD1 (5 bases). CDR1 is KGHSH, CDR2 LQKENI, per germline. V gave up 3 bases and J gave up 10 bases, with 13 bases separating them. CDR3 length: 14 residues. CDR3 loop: CASSPGPGDSPLHF. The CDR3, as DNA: TGTGCCAGCTCACCGGGACCCGGAGACTCACCCCTCCACTTT.

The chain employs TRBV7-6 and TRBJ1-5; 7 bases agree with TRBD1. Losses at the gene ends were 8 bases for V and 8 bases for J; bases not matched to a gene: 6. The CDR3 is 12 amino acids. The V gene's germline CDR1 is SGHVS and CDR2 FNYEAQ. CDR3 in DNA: TGTGCCAGCGGGGGGACAGATAAGCCCCAGCATTTT. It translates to CASGGTDKPQHF. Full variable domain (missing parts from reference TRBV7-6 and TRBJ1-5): GAGVSQSPRYKVTKRGQDVALRCDPISGHVSLYWYRQALGQGPEFLTYFNYEAQQDKSGLPNDRFSAERPEGSISTLTIQRTEQRDSAMYRCASGGTDKPQHFGDGTRLSIL.

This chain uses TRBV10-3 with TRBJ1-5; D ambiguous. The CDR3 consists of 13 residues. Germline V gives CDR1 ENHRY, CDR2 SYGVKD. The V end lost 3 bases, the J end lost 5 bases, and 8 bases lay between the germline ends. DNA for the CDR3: TGTGCCATCAGTGATAGAGATTATCAGCCCCAGCATTTT. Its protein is CAISDRDYQPQHF.

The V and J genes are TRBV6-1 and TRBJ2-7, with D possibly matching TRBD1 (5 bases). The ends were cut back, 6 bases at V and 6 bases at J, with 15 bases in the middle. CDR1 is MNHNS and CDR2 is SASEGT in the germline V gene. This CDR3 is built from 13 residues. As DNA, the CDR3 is TGTGCCAGCAGCGCCAGGGCCTCCGCCGAGCAGTACTTC. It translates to CASSARASAEQYF.

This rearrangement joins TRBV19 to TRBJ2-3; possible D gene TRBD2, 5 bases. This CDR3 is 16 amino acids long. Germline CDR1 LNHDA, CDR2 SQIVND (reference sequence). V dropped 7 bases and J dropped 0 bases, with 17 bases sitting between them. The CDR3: CASTPRRADSTDTQYF. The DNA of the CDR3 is TGTGCCAGTACCCCCCGGCGGGCAGATAGCACAGATACGCAGTATTTT.

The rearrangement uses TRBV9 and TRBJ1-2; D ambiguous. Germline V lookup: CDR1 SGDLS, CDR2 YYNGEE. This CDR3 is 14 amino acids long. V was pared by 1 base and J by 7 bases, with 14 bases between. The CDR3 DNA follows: TGTGCCAGCAGCGTAAGTGGCCTCCCGGCTGGCTACACCTTC. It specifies CASSVSGLPAGYTF.

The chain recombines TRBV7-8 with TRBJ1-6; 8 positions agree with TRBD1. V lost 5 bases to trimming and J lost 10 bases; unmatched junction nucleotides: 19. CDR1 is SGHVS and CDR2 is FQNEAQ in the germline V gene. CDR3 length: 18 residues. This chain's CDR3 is CASSLQYPGGVTRSPLHF. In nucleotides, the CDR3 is TGTGCCAGCAGCCTCCAATACCCAGGGGGCGTAACCCGATCACCCCTCCACTTT.

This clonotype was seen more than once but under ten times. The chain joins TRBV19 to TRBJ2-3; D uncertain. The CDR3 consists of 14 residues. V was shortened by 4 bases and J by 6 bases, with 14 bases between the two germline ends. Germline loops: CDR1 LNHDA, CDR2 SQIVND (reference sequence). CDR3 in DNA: TGTGCCAGTAGTAGCCGATCCCGACCGGATACGCAGTATTTT. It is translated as CASSSRSRPDTQYF.

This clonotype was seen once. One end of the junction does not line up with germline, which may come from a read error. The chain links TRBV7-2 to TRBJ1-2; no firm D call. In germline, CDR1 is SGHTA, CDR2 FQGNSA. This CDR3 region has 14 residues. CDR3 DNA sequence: TGTGCCAGCCGCTTCAACAATGCGGGTTATGGCTACACCTTC. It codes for CASRFNNAGYGYTF. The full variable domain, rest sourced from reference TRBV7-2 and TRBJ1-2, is GAGVSQSPSNKVTEKGKDVELRCDPISGHTALYWYRQSLGQGLEFLIYFQGNSAPDKSGLPSDRFSAERTGGSVSTLTIQRTQQEDSAVYLCASRFNNAGYGYTFGSGTRLTVV.

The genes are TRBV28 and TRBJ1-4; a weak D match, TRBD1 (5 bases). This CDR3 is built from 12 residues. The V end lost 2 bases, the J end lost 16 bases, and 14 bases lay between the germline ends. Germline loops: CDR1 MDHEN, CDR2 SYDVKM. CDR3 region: CASSLGDPTRFF. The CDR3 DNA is TGTGCCAGCAGTTTAGGGGACCCCACACGGTTTTTT.

The CDR3 bases are TGTGCCAGCCTCGACCCGGGACAGGGGACCTACGAGCAGTACTTC. Translating gives CASLDPGQGTYEQYF. The chain has TRBV6-1 and TRBJ2-7, with 10 bases fitting TRBD1. Germline V gene lookup returns CDR1 MNHNS and CDR2 SASEGT. Trimming took 8 bases from V and 2 from J; bases not matched to a gene: 9. The CDR3 covers 15 residues.

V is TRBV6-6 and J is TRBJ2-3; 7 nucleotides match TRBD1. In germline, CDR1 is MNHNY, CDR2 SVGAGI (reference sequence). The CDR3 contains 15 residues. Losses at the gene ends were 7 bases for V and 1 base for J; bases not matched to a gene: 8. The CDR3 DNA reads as TGTGCCAGCATGGCCCCCGACAGGGGCACAGATACGCAGTATTTT. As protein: CASMAPDRGTDTQYF.